This T cell receptor (beta chain) was obtained from a study of OX40 agonist ivuxolimab in advanced cancers. Study-wide context: Partial responses were recorded for three patients, including one with hepatocellular carcinoma and two with cutaneous melanoma.

The method was immunoSEQ multiplex PCR; TCRdb's version includes in-frame clones alone and lacks a portion of them. This table holds some 80,000 clones, approximately 85% found once. The CDR3 runs 15 residues. Trimming removed 1 base from V and 0 bases from J, with 7 bases in between. Germline V lookup: CDR1 SGHAT, CDR2 FQNNGV. A few counts support this clone. Peripheral blood came from all dose cohorts at three timepoints. This material consisted of CD4+ or CD8+ T cells sorted from blood, taken in a trial of the OX40 agonist ivuxolimab. The origin of this receptor is an adult with an advanced solid tumor such as melanoma, head and neck, liver or kidney cancer. The chain employs TRBV11-2 and TRBJ1-3; D uncertain. In DNA form, the CDR3 reads TGTGCCAGCAGCTTAGCAGGCGCCTCTGGAAACACCATATATTTT. It is translated as CASSLAGASGNTIYF.